This T cell receptor (beta chain) was sequenced for a study of T cells after yellow fever vaccination. Overall study findings and caveats: Subsequent booster samples again held most clones from primary vaccination (96% CD4, 85% to 90% CD8). Although the secondary response was weaker, it peaked faster, at day 5 versus 15.

The CDR3 is made up of 15 amino acids. Trimming took 5 bases from V and 0 from J; bases not matched to a gene: 6. CDR1 and CDR2 (germline): SGHVS, FQNEAQ. As TCR cDNA was made by 5'RACE template switching, a universal primer site and UMIs were added. One entry per CDR3 protein results from TCRdb running MiXCR on the 5' RACE reads. Of some 400,000 distinct CDR3 sequences detected, roughly 6.2% appear once; the ten largest clones hold 15%. This clonotype was counted ten times or more. The antigen remains undetermined. This chain joins TRBV7-8 and TRBJ1-1; TRBD1 matches at 7 bases. This clonotype originated in a man aged 25-45 years who received the YFV17D yellow fever vaccine. This sample comprised PBMCs, obtained 5 days after the yellow fever booster vaccination. The DNA of the CDR3 is TGTGCCAGCAGCCCCCGGGACAGATTGAACACTGAAGCTTTCTTT. Translating it yields CASSPRDRLNTEAFF.